This TCR beta chain was observed in a study of blood T cell repertoires in COVID-19. Across the whole study: Donors in the United States, Italy and Spain gave samples during acute or convalescent COVID-19.

This clone was picked up a small number of times. Germline CDR1 MNHEY, CDR2 SVGEGT. The CDR3 contains 15 residues. After removal of 5 bases from V and 1 base from J, the junction contained 5 bases not matched to a gene. Authors' methods: Amplification of reference gene primers provided the estimated nucleated cell counts. The protocol was immunoSEQ multiplex PCR, while the TCRdb copy is restricted to in-frame clones and leaves out a portion. V, J and clone size are taken as reported in that table, and D and trimming were inferred from the DNA itself. The sample contains about 220,000 clones, roughly 75% of which appear only once.

This clonotype was sampled from a woman in her 70s with acute or convalescent COVID-19. This chain links TRBV6-2 or TRBV6-3 with TRBJ2-7; 10 bases agree with TRBD1. The sample comprised peripheral blood. The CDR3 loop is CASSDGQGVSYEQYF. The CDR3 nucleotides are TGTGCCAGCAGTGATGGACAGGGGGTATCCTACGAGCAGTACTTC.